This TCR beta chain derives from a study of technical replicates of blood from a handful of donors. TCRdb's copy holds only in-frame clones and misses some; the assay was immunoSEQ multiplex PCR. The table has just over 80,000 clones, about 94% seen once. Germline CDR1 is LNHDA and CDR2 is SQIVND (reference sequence). Germline trimming cut 4 bases from V and 5 bases from J; bases unmatched to any gene: 4. The CDR3 totals 15 residues. This TCR came from a human donor in good health. Sequences were obtained from T cells isolated from PBMCs. The gene calls are TRBV19 and TRBJ2-1, with TRBD2 matching over 11 bases. The CDR3 spells CASSTVAGGNNEQFF. CDR3 sequence (DNA): TGTGCCAGTAGTACGGTAGCGGGAGGGAACAATGAGCAGTTCTTC.